This record concerns one TCR beta chain sequence. Its antigen is still unknown. TCRdb ran MiXCR on the RACE reads and lists one entry per CDR3 protein. The table records 52,000 or so distinct CDR3 sequences, 9.9% of them present only once. The source of the sample is a study of human T cells and chemical hapten exposure. Whole-study results and caveats: Once DPC sensitization occurred, TCRs above 1 in 1000 frequency showed no change. The count of PT1 expanded TCRs correlated positively with patch test score.

Time point denoted: pre-sensitization, week 0. As for treatment: therapeutic diphenylcyclopropenone sensitization with weekly scalp DPC. Sequencing started from total RNA isolated from unfractionated whole blood. Germline V gene lookup returns CDR1 SQVTM and CDR2 ANQGSEA. Trimming at V came to 5 bases and at J to 4 bases, leaving 8 bases not matched to a gene. This CDR3 spans 14 amino acids. This chain connects TRBV29-1 to TRBJ2-5, with TRBD1 matching over 9 bases. The material was whole blood, obtained in connection with sensitization to the hapten diphenylcyclopropenone (DPC). This TCR came from a man aged 35-49 years with alopecia areata. Some clones in this sample may be carry-over from other donors' samples. The CDR3 here is CSVLWDRDAETQYF. The CDR3 DNA is TGCAGCGTTCTATGGGACAGGGATGCAGAGACCCAGTACTTC.